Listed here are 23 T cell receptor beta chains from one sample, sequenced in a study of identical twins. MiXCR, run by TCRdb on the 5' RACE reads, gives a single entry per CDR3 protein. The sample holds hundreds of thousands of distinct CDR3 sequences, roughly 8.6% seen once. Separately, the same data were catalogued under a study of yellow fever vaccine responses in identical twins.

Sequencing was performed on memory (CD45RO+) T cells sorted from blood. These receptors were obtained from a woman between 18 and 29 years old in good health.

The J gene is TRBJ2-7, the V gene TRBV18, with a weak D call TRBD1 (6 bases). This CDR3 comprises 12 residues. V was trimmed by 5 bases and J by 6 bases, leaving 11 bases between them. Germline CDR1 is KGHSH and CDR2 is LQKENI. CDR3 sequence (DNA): TGTGCCAGCTCAACTACAGGGCCCGAGCAGTACGTC. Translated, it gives CASSTTGPEQYV.

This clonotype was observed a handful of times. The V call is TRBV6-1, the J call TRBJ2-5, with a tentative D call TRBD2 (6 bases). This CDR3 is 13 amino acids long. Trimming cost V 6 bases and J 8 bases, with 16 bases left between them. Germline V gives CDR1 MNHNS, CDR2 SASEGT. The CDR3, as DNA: TGTGCCAGCAGACACAGACTGGGACTTACCCAGTACTTC. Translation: CASRHRLGLTQYF.

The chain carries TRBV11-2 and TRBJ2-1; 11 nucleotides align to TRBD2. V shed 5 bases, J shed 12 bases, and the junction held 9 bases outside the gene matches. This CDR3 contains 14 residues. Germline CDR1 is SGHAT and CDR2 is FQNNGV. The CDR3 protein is CASSPTSGGFWQFF. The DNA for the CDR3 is TGTGCCAGCAGCCCCACTAGCGGGGGTTTTTGGCAGTTCTTC.

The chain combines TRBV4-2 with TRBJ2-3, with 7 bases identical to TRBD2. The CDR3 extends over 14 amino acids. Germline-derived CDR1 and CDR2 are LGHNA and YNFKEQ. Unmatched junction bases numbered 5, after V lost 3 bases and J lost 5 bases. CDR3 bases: TGTGCCAGCAGCCAGCCCATAGCGGGAGATACGCAGTATTTT. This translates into CASSQPIAGDTQYF.

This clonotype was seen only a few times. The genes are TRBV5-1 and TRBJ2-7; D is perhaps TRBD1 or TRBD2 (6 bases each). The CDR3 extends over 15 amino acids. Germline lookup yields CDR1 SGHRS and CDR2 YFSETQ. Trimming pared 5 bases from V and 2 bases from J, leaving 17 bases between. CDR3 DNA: TGCGCCAGCAGTGATGCTAGGGGGGCCACCTACGAGCAGTACTTC. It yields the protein CASSDARGATYEQYF.

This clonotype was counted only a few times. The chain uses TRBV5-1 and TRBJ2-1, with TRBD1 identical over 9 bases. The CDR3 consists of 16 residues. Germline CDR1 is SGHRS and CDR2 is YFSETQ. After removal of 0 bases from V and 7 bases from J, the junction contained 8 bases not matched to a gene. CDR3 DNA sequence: TGCGCCAGCAGCTTGGTGGGGGACAGGGTTTCTAATGAGCAGTTCTTC. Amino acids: CASSLVGDRVSNEQFF.

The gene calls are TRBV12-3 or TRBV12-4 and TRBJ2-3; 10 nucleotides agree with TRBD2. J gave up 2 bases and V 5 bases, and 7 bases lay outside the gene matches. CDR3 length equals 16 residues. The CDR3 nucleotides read TGTGCCAGCAGTCAAGGACTAGCGGAGGTCACAGATACGCAGTATTTT. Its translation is CASSQGLAEVTDTQYF.

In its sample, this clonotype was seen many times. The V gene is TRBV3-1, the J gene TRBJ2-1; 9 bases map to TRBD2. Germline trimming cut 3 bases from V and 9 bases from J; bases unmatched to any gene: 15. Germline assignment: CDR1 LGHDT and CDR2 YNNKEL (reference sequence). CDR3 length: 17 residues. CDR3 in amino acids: CASSHIRRRGGPGEQFF. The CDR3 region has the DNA TGTGCCAGCAGCCACATCCGTAGGCGGGGGGGCCCAGGTGAGCAGTTCTTC.

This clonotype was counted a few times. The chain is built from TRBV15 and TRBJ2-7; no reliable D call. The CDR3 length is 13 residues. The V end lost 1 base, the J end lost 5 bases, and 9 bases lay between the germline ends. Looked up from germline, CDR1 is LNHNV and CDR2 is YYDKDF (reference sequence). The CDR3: CATSRGEIDEQYF. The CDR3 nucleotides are TGTGCCACCAGCAGAGGCGAGATTGACGAGCAGTACTTC.

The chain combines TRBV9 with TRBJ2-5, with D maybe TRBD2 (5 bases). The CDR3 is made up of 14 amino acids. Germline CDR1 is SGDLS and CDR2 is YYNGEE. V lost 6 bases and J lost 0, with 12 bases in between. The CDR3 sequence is CASTAGGYQETQYF. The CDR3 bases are TGTGCCAGCACCGCAGGCGGGTACCAAGAGACCCAGTACTTC. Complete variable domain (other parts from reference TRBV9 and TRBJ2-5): DSGVTQTPKHLITATGQRVTLRCSPRSGDLSVYWYQQSLDQGLQFLIQYYNGEERAKGNILERFSAQQFPDLHSELNLSSLELGDSALYFCASTAGGYQETQYFGPGTRLLVL.

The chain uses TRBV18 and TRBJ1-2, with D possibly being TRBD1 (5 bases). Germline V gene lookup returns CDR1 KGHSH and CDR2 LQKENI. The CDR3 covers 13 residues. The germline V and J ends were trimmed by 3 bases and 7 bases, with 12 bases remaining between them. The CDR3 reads CASSPNQDSGYTF. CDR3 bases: TGTGCCAGCTCACCCAATCAAGACAGTGGCTACACCTTC.

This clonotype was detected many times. CDR3 nucleotide sequence: TGTGCCAGCAGTGGGACAGGGGACACCGGGGAGCTGTTTTTT. It is translated as CASSGTGDTGELFF. The rearrangement uses TRBV12-3 or TRBV12-4 and TRBJ2-2, with 10 bases aligning to TRBD1. J lost 3 bases, V lost 5 bases, and 0 bases had no gene match. This CDR3 has 14 amino acids.

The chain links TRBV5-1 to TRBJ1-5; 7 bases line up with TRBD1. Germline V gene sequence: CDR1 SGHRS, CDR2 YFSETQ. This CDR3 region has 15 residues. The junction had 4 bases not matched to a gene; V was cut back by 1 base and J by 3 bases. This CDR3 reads CASSLTGAPNQPQHF. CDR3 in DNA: TGCGCCAGCAGCTTGACAGGGGCACCCAATCAGCCCCAGCATTTT.

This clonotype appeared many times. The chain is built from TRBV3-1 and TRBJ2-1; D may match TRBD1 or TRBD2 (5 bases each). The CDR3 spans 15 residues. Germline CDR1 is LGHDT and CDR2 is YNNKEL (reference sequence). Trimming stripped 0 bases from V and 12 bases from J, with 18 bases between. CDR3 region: CASSQEFGTPGRQFF. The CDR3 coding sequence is TGTGCCAGCAGCCAAGAGTTCGGGACCCCGGGTCGGCAGTTCTTC.

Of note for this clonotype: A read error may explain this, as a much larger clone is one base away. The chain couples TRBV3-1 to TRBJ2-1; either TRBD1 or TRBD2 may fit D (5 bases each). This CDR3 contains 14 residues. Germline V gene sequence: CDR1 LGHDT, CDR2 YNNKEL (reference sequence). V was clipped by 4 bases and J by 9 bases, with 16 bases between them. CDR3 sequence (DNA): TGTGCCAGCAGCCCATCCGGGACCCCCAGTGAGCAGTTCTTC. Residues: CASSPSGTPSEQFF.

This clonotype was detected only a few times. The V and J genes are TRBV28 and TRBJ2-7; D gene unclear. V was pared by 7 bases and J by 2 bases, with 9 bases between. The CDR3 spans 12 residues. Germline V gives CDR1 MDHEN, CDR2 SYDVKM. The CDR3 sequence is CASTQLPYEQYF. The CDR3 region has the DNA TGTGCCAGCACACAGCTACCCTACGAGCAGTACTTC.

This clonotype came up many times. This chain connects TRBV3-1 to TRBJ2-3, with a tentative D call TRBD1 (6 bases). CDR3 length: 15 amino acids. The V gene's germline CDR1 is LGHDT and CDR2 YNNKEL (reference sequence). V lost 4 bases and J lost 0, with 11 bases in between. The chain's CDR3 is CASSPLTGSTDTQYF. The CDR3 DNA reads TGTGCCAGCAGCCCTCTGACAGGAAGCACAGATACGCAGTATTTT.

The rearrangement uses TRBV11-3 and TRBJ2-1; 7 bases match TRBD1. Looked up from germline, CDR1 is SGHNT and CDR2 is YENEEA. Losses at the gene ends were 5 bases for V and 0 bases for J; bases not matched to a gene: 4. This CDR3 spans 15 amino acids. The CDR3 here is CASSEGGNSYNEQFF. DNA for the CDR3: TGTGCCAGCAGCGAAGGGGGCAACTCCTACAATGAGCAGTTCTTC.

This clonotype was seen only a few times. The CDR3 loop is CASSEEVGGTDTQYF. The CDR3 DNA reads TGTGCCAGCAGTGAAGAGGTCGGGGGCACAGATACGCAGTATTTT. The V and J genes are TRBV6-4 and TRBJ2-3, with D possibly matching TRBD2 (5 bases). Germline CDR1 MRHNA, CDR2 SNTAGT. There are 15 residues in the CDR3. Trimming removed 3 bases at V and 1 base at J, with 11 bases between.

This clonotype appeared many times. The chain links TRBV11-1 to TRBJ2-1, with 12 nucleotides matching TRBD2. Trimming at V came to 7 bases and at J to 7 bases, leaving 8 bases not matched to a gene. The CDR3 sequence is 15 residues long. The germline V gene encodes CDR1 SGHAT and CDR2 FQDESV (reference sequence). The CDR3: CASTQTSGRNNEQFF. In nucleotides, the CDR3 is TGTGCCAGCACACAGACTAGCGGGAGAAATAATGAGCAGTTCTTC. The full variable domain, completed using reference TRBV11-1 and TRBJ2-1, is EAEVAQSPRYKITEKSQAVAFWCDPISGHATLYWYRQILGQGPELLVQFQDESVVDDSQLPKDRFSAERLKGVDSTLKIQPAELGDSAMYLCASTQTSGRNNEQFFGPGTRLTVL.

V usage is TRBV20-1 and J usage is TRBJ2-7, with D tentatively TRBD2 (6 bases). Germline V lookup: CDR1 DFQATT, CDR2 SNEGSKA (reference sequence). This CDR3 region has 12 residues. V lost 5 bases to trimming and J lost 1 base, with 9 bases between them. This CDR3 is CSAVGTSYEQYF. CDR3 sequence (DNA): TGCAGTGCTGTTGGGACTTCCTACGAGCAGTACTTC.

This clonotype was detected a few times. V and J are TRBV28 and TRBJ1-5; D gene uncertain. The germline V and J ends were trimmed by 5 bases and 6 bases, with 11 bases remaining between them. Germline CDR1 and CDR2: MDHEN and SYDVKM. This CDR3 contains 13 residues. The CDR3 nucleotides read TGTGCCAGCAGTAATACGTGGGGTCAGCCCCAGCATTTT. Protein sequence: CASSNTWGQPQHF.

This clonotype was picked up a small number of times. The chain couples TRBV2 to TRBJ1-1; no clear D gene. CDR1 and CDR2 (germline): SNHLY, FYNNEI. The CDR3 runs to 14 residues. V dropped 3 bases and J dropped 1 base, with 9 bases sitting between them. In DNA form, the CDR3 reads TGTGCCAGCAGTGAGATCGTAGAGAACACTGAAGCTTTCTTT. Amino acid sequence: CASSEIVENTEAFF.